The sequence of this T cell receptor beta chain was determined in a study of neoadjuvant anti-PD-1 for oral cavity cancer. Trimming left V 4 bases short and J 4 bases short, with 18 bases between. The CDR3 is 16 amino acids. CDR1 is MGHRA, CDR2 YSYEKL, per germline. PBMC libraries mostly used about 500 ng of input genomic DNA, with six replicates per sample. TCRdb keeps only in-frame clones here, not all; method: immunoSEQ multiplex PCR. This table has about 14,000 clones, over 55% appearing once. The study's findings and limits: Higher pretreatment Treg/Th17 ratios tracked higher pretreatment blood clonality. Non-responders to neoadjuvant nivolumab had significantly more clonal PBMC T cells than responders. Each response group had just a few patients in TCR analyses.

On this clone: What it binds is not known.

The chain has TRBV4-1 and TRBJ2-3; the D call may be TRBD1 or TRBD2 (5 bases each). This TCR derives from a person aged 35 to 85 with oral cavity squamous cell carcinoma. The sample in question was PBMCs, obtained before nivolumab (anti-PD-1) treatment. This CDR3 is CASSPLRGGFSDTQYF. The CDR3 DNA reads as TGCGCCAGCAGCCCTCTAAGGGGCGGGTTCTCAGATACGCAGTATTTT.